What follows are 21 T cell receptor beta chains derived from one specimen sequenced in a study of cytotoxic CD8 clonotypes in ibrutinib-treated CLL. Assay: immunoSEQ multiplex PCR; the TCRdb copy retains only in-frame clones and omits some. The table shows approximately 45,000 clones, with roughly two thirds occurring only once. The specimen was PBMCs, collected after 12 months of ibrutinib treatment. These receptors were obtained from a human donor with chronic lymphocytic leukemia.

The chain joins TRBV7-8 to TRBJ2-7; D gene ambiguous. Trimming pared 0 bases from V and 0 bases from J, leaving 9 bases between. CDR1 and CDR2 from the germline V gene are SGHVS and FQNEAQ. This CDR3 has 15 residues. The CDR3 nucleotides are TGTGCCAGCAGCTTAGCGGACGTCAGCTCCTACGAGCAGTACTTC. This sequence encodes CASSLADVSSYEQYF.

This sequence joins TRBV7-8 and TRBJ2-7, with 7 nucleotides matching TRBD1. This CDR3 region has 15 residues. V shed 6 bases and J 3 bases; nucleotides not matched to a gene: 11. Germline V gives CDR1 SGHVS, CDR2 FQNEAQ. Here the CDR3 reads CASRPTGVGFYEQYF. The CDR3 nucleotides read TGTGCCAGCAGACCAACAGGGGTGGGTTTCTACGAGCAGTACTTC.

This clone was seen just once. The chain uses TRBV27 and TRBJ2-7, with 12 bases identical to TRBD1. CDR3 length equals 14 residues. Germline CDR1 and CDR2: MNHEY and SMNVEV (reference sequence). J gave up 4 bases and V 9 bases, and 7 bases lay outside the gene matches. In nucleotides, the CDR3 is TGTGCCAGTTCCGGGACAGGGGGCTGGTACGAGCAGTACTTC. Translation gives CASSGTGGWYEQYF.

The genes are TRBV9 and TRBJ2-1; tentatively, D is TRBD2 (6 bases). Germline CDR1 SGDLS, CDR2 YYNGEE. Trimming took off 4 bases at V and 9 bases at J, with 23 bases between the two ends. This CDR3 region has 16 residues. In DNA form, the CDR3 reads TGTGCCAGCAGCAAGTCAAGAATCAACCACGGGGGTGAGCAGTTCTTC. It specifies CASSKSRINHGGEQFF.

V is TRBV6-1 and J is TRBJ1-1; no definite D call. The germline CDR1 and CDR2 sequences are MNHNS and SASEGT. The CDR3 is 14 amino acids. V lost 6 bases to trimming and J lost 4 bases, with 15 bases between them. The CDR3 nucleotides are TGTGCCAGCAGCCGTGAAGACCTTTTCACTGAAGCTTTCTTT. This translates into CASSREDLFTEAFF.

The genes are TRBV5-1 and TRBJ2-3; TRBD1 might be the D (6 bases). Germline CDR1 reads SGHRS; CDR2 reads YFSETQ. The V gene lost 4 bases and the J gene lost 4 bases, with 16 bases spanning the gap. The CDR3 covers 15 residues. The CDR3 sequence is CASSLQGLGADTQYF. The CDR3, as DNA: TGCGCCAGCAGCCTCCAGGGGTTGGGGGCAGATACGCAGTATTTT.

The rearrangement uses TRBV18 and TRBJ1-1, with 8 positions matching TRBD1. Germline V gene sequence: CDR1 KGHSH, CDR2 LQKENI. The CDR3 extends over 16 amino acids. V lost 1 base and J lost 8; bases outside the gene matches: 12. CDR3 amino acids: CASSPRDRRQQGEAFF. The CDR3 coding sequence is TGTGCCAGCTCACCACGGGACAGGAGACAGCAAGGAGAAGCTTTCTTT.

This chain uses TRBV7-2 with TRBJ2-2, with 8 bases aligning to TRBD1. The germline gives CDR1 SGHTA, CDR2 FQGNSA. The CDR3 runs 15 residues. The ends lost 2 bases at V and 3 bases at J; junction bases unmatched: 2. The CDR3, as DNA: TGTGCCAGCAGCTTAAGGACAGGGTACACCGGGGAGCTGTTTTTT. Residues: CASSLRTGYTGELFF.

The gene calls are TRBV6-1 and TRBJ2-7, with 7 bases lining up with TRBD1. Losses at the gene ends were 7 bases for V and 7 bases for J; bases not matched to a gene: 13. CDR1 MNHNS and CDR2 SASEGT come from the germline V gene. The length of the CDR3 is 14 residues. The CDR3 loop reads CASTIAQGEVEQYF. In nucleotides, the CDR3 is TGTGCCAGCACCATAGCGCAGGGGGAAGTGGAGCAGTACTTC.

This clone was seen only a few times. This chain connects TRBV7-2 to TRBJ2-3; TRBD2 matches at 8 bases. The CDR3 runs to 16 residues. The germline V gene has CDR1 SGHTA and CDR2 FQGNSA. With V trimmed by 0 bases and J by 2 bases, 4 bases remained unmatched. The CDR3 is CASSLAGLVLTDTQYF. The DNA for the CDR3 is TGTGCCAGCAGCTTAGCGGGACTAGTGCTCACAGATACGCAGTATTTT.

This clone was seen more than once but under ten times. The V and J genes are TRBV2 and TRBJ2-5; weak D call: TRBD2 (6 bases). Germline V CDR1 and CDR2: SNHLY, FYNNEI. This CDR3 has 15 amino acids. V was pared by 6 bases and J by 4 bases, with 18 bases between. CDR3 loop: CASRGLRTVVETQYF. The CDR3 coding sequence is TGTGCCAGCAGGGGACTTAGGACCGTAGTAGAGACCCAGTACTTC.

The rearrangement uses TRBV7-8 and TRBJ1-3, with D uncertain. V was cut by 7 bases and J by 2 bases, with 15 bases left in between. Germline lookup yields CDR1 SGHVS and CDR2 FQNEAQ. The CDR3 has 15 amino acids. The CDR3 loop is CASNLLGRAGNTIYF. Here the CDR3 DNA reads TGTGCCAGCAATTTACTCGGACGTGCTGGAAACACCATATATTTT.

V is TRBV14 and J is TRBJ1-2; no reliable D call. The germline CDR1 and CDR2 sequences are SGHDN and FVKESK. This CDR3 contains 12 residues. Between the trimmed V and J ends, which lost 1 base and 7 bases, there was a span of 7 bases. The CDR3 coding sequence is TGTGCCAGCAGCCAAGCCCACCTTGGCTACACCTTC. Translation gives CASSQAHLGYTF.

Written as DNA, the CDR3 is TGTGCCAGCAGTGAAGCGGGACTATATTCACCCCTCCACTTT. Translated, it gives CASSEAGLYSPLHF. V is TRBV2 and J is TRBJ1-6; D is perhaps TRBD1 (5 bases). Trimming pared 0 bases from V and 8 bases from J, leaving 8 bases between. The CDR3 is made up of 14 amino acids. Germline V gene lookup returns CDR1 SNHLY and CDR2 FYNNEI. The full variable domain, with the rest looked up from reference TRBV2 and TRBJ1-6, is EPEVTQTPSHQVTQMGQEVILRCVPISNHLYFYWYRQILGQKVEFLVSFYNNEISEKSEIFDDQFSVERPDGSNFTLKIRSTKLEDSAMYFCASSEAGLYSPLHFGNGTRLTVT.

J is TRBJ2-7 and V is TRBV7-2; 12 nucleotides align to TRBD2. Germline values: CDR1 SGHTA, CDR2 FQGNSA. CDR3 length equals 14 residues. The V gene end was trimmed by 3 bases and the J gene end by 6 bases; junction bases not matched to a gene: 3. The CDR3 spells CASSFSLAGGEQYF. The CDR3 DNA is TGTGCCAGCAGCTTTTCACTAGCGGGGGGCGAGCAGTACTTC.

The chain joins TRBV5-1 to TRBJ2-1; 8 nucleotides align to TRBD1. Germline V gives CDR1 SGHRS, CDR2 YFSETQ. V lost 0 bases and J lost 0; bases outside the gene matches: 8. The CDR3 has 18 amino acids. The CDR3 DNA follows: TGCGCCAGCAGCTTGGAACCCAGGGGGCAAAACTCCTACAATGAGCAGTTCTTC. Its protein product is CASSLEPRGQNSYNEQFF.

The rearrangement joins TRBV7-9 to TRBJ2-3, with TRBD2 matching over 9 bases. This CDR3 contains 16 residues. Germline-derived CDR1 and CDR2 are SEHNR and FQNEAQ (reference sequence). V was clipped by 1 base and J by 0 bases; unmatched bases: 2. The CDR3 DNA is TGTGCCAGCAGCTTAGGACTAGCGGATAGCACAGATACGCAGTATTTT. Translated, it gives CASSLGLADSTDTQYF.

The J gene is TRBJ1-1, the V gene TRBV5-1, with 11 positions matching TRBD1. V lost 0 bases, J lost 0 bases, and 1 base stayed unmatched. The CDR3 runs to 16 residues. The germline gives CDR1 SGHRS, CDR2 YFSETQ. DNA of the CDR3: TGCGCCAGCAGCTTGGAGGGACAGGGGGTGAACACTGAAGCTTTCTTT. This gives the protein CASSLEGQGVNTEAFF.

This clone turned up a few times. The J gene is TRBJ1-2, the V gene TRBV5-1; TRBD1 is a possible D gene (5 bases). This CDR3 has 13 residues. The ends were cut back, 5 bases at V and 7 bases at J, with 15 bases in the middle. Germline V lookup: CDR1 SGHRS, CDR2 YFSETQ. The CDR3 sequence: CASRPPGTTGYTF. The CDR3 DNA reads TGCGCCAGCAGACCCCCGGGGACGACTGGCTACACCTTC.

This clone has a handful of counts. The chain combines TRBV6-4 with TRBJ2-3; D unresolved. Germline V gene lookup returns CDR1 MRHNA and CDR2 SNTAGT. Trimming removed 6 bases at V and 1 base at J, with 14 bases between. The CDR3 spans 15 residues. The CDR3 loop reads CASSPLATGTDTQYF. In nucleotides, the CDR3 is TGTGCCAGCAGCCCTCTGGCCACCGGCACAGATACGCAGTATTTT.

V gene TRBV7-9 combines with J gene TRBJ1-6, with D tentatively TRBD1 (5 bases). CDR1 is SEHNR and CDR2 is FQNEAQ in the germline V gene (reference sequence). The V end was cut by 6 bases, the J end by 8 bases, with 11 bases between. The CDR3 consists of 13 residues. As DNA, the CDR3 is TGTGCCAGCAGTCGACAAGGGGATTCACCCCTCCACTTT. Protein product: CASSRQGDSPLHF.